A single sample gave rise to the 6 T cell receptor beta chains below, sequenced in a study of CD8+ T cells in alopecia areata. Extracted from the samples, RNA was reverse transcribed into cDNA to serve as the sequencing template. Sequencing was performed with immunoSEQ multiplex PCR; in TCRdb, only in-frame clones are kept and a portion is missing. Found here are over 100,000 clones, 50% to 55% of them singletons; the top ten hold 0.46%. Treatment denoted: oral pan-JAK inhibitor, 5-10 mg twice daily. Sequences were derived from CD4+ T cells sorted from blood, sampled at week 4, from a patient treated with tofacitinib. All receptors derive from a human donor with alopecia areata.

The gene calls are TRBV9 and TRBJ1-6, with a tentative D call TRBD1 (6 bases). The germline gives CDR1 SGDLS, CDR2 YYNGEE. This CDR3 has 15 amino acids. Between the trimmed V and J ends, which lost 0 bases and 5 bases, there was a span of 9 bases. The DNA of the CDR3 is TGTGCCAGCAGCGTAGGCCACAGGGATAATTCACCCCTCCACTTT. The encoded protein is CASSVGHRDNSPLHF.

The chain carries TRBV5-1 and TRBJ2-1, with 8 positions matching TRBD1. V lost 4 bases and J lost 6; bases outside the gene matches: 9. The CDR3 contains 15 residues. Germline lookup yields CDR1 SGHRS and CDR2 YFSETQ. The CDR3 bases are TGCGCCAGCAGCGGGAGACAGGGGATGTCCAATGAGCAGTTCTTC. This translates into CASSGRQGMSNEQFF.

The V and J genes are TRBV7-8 and TRBJ2-7; D is uncertain. Germline CDR1 SGHVS, CDR2 FQNEAQ. There are 15 residues in the CDR3. Trimming pared 2 bases from V and 1 base from J, leaving 12 bases between. The CDR3 bases are TGTGCCAGCAGCTTATTTGTCGAACCGTCCTACGAGCAGTACTTC. Translated, it gives CASSLFVEPSYEQYF. The complete variable domain, with remaining parts taken from reference TRBV7-8 and TRBJ2-7, reads GAGVSQSPRYKVAKRGQDVALRCDPISGHVSLFWYQQALGQGPEFLTYFQNEAQLDKSGLPSDRFFAERPEGSVSTLKIQRTQQEDSAVYLCASSLFVEPSYEQYFGPGTRLTVT.

V and J are TRBV7-8 and TRBJ2-2, with TRBD1 identical over 7 bases. The V and J ends lost 10 bases and 8 bases, in that order; junction bases with no gene match: 10. This CDR3 region has 13 residues. Per the germline V gene, CDR1 is SGHVS and CDR2 is FQNEAQ. The CDR3: CATTGTRTGELFF. The CDR3 bases are TGTGCCACGACAGGGACCCGGACGGGGGAGCTGTTTTTT.

This clone has ten or more counts. The rearrangement links TRBV27 to TRBJ1-2, with D perhaps matching TRBD1 (5 bases). The CDR3 is made up of 17 amino acids. In germline, CDR1 is MNHEY, CDR2 SMNVEV (reference sequence). Trimming shortened V by 0 bases and J by 2 bases, and 16 bases separated the two germline ends. The CDR3, as DNA: TGTGCCAGCAGTTTATCCGGCAGGGACTGGGGCAACTATGGCTACACCTTC. This encodes CASSLSGRDWGNYGYTF.

This clone was detected only a few times. V usage is TRBV9 and J usage is TRBJ1-2; TRBD1 might be the D (6 bases). Germline values: CDR1 SGDLS, CDR2 YYNGEE. Trimming took 4 bases from V and 5 from J, leaving 21 bases between them. CDR3 length equals 16 residues. The CDR3, as DNA: TGTGCCAGCAGCCATCTTGGACAGAAAAATTCATATGGCTACACCTTC. It codes for CASSHLGQKNSYGYTF.